The 14 T cell receptor beta chains below all came from one sample that was sequenced in a study of graft-versus-host responses after intestinal transplantation. Here immunoSEQ multiplex PCR was the method, and the copy in TCRdb shows in-frame clones only, minus some. The sample lists roughly 20,000 clones, 40% to 55% occurring once. The specimen comprised alloreactive CD4+ T cells from a mixed lymphocyte reaction culture, sampled before intestinal transplant. Indicated subset: CFSE-low proliferating T cells sorted from roughly six-day pre-transplant mixed lymphocyte reaction (GvH or HvG direction). These receptors all come from a human patient who received an intestinal transplant.

This clone was counted only a few times. V and J are TRBV4-1 and TRBJ1-2; D not resolved. Germline lookup yields CDR1 MGHRA and CDR2 YSYEKL. The CDR3 contains 16 residues. V was shortened by 2 bases and J by 7 bases, with 20 bases between the two germline ends. In DNA form, the CDR3 reads TGCGCCAGCAGCCAATATGTTCAGTTTTCTCCGATTGGCTACACCTTC. This translates into CASSQYVQFSPIGYTF.

A few counts support this clone. The V and J genes are TRBV18 and TRBJ2-6; 7 bases line up with TRBD1. The CDR3 loop spans 17 amino acids. Trimming at V came to 7 bases and at J to 0 bases, leaving 9 bases not matched to a gene. Germline-derived CDR1 and CDR2 are KGHSH and LQKENI. The CDR3 DNA follows: TGTGCCAGCTGGGGACAGCCTATACTCTCTGGGGCCAACGTCCTGACTTTC. Its translation: CASWGQPILSGANVLTF.

The gene calls are TRBV7-6 and TRBJ2-5; a weak D match, TRBD2 (6 bases). Deletions cut 1 base from V and 5 bases from J, with 14 bases between. Germline lookup yields CDR1 SGHVS and CDR2 FNYEAQ. This CDR3 is 15 amino acids long. CDR3 nucleotide sequence: TGTGCCAGCAGCTTAGTCCTTTGGGGGGTTGAGACCCAGTACTTC. As protein: CASSLVLWGVETQYF.

The chain carries TRBV5-3 and TRBJ2-7; 8 bases agree with TRBD1. TRBV5-3 belongs to the ORF category, with a function that is uncertain. This CDR3 contains 15 residues. The junction had 8 bases not matched to a gene; V was cut back by 4 bases and J by 2 bases. CDR3 sequence reads: CARSPDRGCPYEQYF. CDR3 DNA sequence: TGTGCCAGAAGCCCCGACAGGGGATGTCCCTACGAGCAGTACTTC.

The rearrangement joins TRBV5-6 to TRBJ1-1; TRBD1 is a possible D gene (6 bases). This CDR3 has 11 amino acids. Germline CDR1 is SGHDT and CDR2 is YYEEEE. Trimming shortened V by 4 bases and J by 8 bases, and 9 bases separated the two germline ends. The CDR3 DNA sequence: TGTGCCAGCAGCCGAGGGACAGAAGCTTTCTTT. Its translation: CASSRGTEAFF.

The CDR3 is CASSQVRGRTHGKLFF. The CDR3 DNA follows: TGCGCCAGCAGTCAAGTCAGGGGGAGAACTCATGGAAAACTGTTTTTT. The chain carries TRBV23-1 and TRBJ1-4; 7 nucleotides agree with TRBD1. TRBV23-1 is identified as an open reading frame with a role that is uncertain. This CDR3 contains 16 residues. Germline trimming cut 2 bases from V and 10 bases from J; bases unmatched to any gene: 13.

This clone was counted between two and nine times. The V and J genes are TRBV4-1 and TRBJ1-4; 9 bases match TRBD1. The CDR3 covers 16 residues. V lost 1 base, J lost 2 bases, and 2 bases stayed unmatched. Germline V gives CDR1 MGHRA, CDR2 YSYEKL. Here the CDR3 reads CASSQVGTGTNEKLFF. CDR3 DNA sequence: TGCGCCAGCAGCCAAGTCGGGACAGGGACTAATGAAAAACTGTTTTTT.

This chain connects TRBV10-3 to TRBJ1-2; TRBD1 might be the D (5 bases). Germline V gene lookup returns CDR1 ENHRY and CDR2 SYGVKD. V was pared by 3 bases and J by 5 bases, with 7 bases between. CDR3 length equals 12 residues. The CDR3: CAISDAGYGYTF. The CDR3 DNA reads TGTGCCATCAGTGACGCAGGGTATGGCTACACCTTC.

This clone has just one count. The DNA for the CDR3 is TGTGCCAGCAGTCTTAGCGGGGGGGCGAACACCGGGGAGCTGTTTTTT. This sequence encodes CASSLSGGANTGELFF. The chain has TRBV6-8 and TRBJ2-2; 11 bases are shared with TRBD2. CDR1 MNHGY and CDR2 SAAAGT come from the germline V gene. The CDR3 has 16 amino acids. After removal of 5 bases from V and 0 bases from J, the junction contained 2 bases not matched to a gene.

This clone was found a few times. This chain joins TRBV29-1 and TRBJ1-1; no clear D. The CDR3 is 13 amino acids. Germline V gives CDR1 SQVTM, CDR2 ANQGSEA. The V end lost 1 base, the J end lost 0 bases, and 6 bases lay between the germline ends. The DNA of the CDR3 is TGCAGCGTTGAAGCCAATCTGAACACTGAAGCTTTCTTT. This translates into CSVEANLNTEAFF. The full variable domain, in which reference TRBV29-1 and TRBJ1-1 provide the parts outside the CDR3, is SAVISQKPSRDICQRGTSLTIQCQVDSQVTMMFWYRQQPGQSLTLIATANQGSEATYESGFVIDKFPISRPNLTFSTLTVSNMSPEDSSIYLCSVEANLNTEAFFGQGTRLTVV.

This clone was detected a few times. The rearrangement uses TRBV29-1 and TRBJ1-2; 7 bases line up with TRBD1. Trimming cost V 7 bases and J 3 bases; bases outside gene matches: 5. In germline, CDR1 is SQVTM, CDR2 ANQGSEA. The CDR3 contains 12 residues. CDR3 sequence (DNA): TGCAGCGCCCGGGACAGAGACTATGGCTACACCTTC. This translates into CSARDRDYGYTF.

The gene calls are TRBV18 and TRBJ2-3; D might be TRBD2 (6 bases). This CDR3 is 14 amino acids long. The ends were cut back, 2 bases at V and 6 bases at J, with 12 bases in the middle. Germline CDR1 is KGHSH and CDR2 is LQKENI. In DNA, the CDR3 is TGTGCCAGCTCACCAGGGCCGGGAGAGGATACGCAGTATTTT. This translates into CASSPGPGEDTQYF.

This clone occurred a few times. The rearrangement links TRBV7-2 to TRBJ2-7, with no clear D. V dropped 1 base and J dropped 0 bases, with 10 bases sitting between them. The germline gives CDR1 SGHTA, CDR2 FQGNSA. The CDR3 spans 15 residues. The chain's CDR3 is CASSLVGWLSYEQYF. For the CDR3, the DNA is TGTGCCAGCAGCTTAGTTGGCTGGCTCTCCTACGAGCAGTACTTC.

In its sample, this clone was seen once. The V and J genes are TRBV9 and TRBJ1-2; 7 bases fit TRBD1. Germline V gene sequence: CDR1 SGDLS, CDR2 YYNGEE. This CDR3 comprises 14 residues. V dropped 3 bases and J dropped 8; count of bases not matched to a gene: 10. Here the CDR3 reads CASSAIDRVTGYTF. DNA for the CDR3: TGTGCCAGCAGCGCCATCGACAGGGTTACCGGCTACACCTTC.